The 4 T cell receptor beta chains listed next were all sequenced from one sample in a study of shared clonotypes between healthy human individuals. The protocol was immunoSEQ multiplex PCR, while the TCRdb copy is restricted to in-frame clones and leaves out a portion. The table lists approximately 180,000 clones, roughly 93% of them singletons. Specimen: naive CD4+ T cells sorted from blood. Indicated subset: CD45RA+ positively selected. The receptors were gathered from a woman younger than 45 in good health.

This rearrangement joins TRBV30 to TRBJ2-7; a weak D match, TRBD1 (5 bases). CDR1 and CDR2 from the germline V gene are GTSNPN and SVGIG (reference sequence). V lost 3 bases to trimming and J lost 3 bases, with 9 bases between them. There are 12 residues in the CDR3. The CDR3 DNA sequence: TGTGCCTGGAGGGACATTTACTACGAGCAGTACTTC. Translation gives CAWRDIYYEQYF.

This chain uses TRBV5-4 with TRBJ2-7; 11 nucleotides match TRBD2. V shed 4 bases and J 1 base; nucleotides not matched to a gene: 4. The CDR3 has 15 amino acids. From germline, CDR1 is SGHNT and CDR2 YYREEE (reference sequence). CDR3 in amino acids: CASSIGTSGSYEQYF. The DNA for the CDR3 is TGTGCCAGCAGCATAGGGACTAGCGGATCCTACGAGCAGTACTTC.

V gene TRBV19 combines with J gene TRBJ2-5; 10 positions agree with TRBD2. The DNA end favors TRBJ2-7, so the J call may be wrong. The CDR3 contains 14 residues. The germline V gene encodes CDR1 LNHDA and CDR2 SQIVND (reference sequence). In DNA, the CDR3 is TGTGCCAGTAGTGTGGTAGCGGGAGGTGCCGAGCAGTACTTC. This sequence encodes CASSVVAGGAEQYF.

The chain couples TRBV7-9 to TRBJ2-2; TRBD1 matches at 8 bases. Trimming removed 5 bases from V and 1 base from J; junction bases left unmatched: 3. The germline V gene has CDR1 SEHNR and CDR2 FQNEAQ (reference sequence). This CDR3 spans 15 amino acids. The chain's CDR3 is CASSPGQENTGELFF. CDR3 nucleotide sequence: TGTGCCAGCAGCCCGGGACAGGAGAACACCGGGGAGCTGTTTTTT.